This record concerns one T cell receptor (beta chain) sequence. Its recognized antigen is unknown. No qualities accompany the bases; no much larger clone lies one base away. The CDR3 spans 15 residues, from the cysteine through the phenylalanine. Only the CDR3 portion is preserved as DNA: 45 bases, with reading frame beginning at the first base. From the germline V gene, CDR1 is SGHRS and CDR2 is YFSETQ. V lost 1 base and J lost 0 bases; the stretch between them is 11 bases long. This entry belongs to a study of OX40 agonist ivuxolimab in advanced cancers. In terms of the full investigation: The costimulatory receptor OX40 (CD134) was targeted by ivuxolimab, a fully human IgG2 agonistic monoclonal antibody. Intravenous ivuxolimab was administered to patients every 2 weeks at six dose levels: 0.01, 0.1, 0.3, 1.5, 3 and 10 mg/kg. Of the approximately 50 dose-escalation patients, hepatocellular carcinoma was present in about 19, melanoma in approximately 15, renal cell carcinoma in 9 and head and neck cancer in 9. A male proportion of roughly 80% and a mean age of about 60 years, ranging from roughly 23 to 85, were recorded for the dose-escalation cohort. Patients were allowed to have had prior anti-PD-1, anti-PD-L1 or anti-CTLA-4 therapy, and roughly two fifths of the dose-escalation patients had been treated with checkpoint inhibitors. Partial responses occurred in three dose-escalation patients: two with cutaneous melanoma and one with hepatocellular carcinoma. The purpose of peripheral TCRbeta sequencing was to test whether ivuxolimab changed TCR sequence diversity and led to clonal T-cell expansion. The monotherapy dose-escalation portion (N of about 50 patients) of the phase I ivuxolimab trial is reported in the paper. What the authors observed across the whole study: After ivuxolimab, more expanded clones were found on average in CD8+ T cells than in CD4+ T cells. In partial responders in the 0.1-3.0 mg/kg groups, normalized peripheral clonal expansion was found to be among the lowest, especially among CD8+ T cells. The antigen specificity of the peripheral T cells that underwent clonal expansion was not determined. Clonal expansion of both CD4+ and CD8+ blood T cells was observed from baseline to week 6 at doses 0.1 to 3.0 mg/kg. Low levels of normalized T-cell clonal expansion were also seen in some patients who did not respond.

Genomic DNA was extracted from sorted cells for sequencing of the TCRbeta CDR3 region. The immunoSEQ Assay was used to sequence the TCRbeta CDR3 regions. Imported from immuneACCESS, the table was reduced by TCRdb to in-frame sequences with V and J called. These copies leave out some clones; in studies compared against another copy, an unresolved V gene accounts for under half, and the cause of the remainder is not known. Present in this sample are about 90,000 clones, more than 80% of which were seen just once. The biggest ten clones account for 8.7% of the sample. Patients with autoimmune disease history or receiving systemic immunosuppression were excluded from the trial. Peripheral blood for TCR sequencing was collected from all dose cohorts at baseline, on cycle 4 day 1, and on cycle 7 day 1. Samples came from an open-label, multicenter, first-in-human phase I dose-escalation trial of ivuxolimab. The trial enrolled adults with locally advanced or metastatic head and neck squamous cell, hepatocellular, melanoma or renal cell carcinoma. Before TCR sequencing, CD4+ T cells and CD8+ T cells from peripheral blood were sorted into separate populations.

The starting material was CD4+ or CD8+ T cells sorted from blood, obtained in a trial of the OX40 agonist ivuxolimab. The sequence is built from TRBV5-1 and TRBJ2-7; too little of a D gene remains to name it. The TCR was taken from an adult with an advanced solid tumor such as melanoma, head and neck, liver or kidney cancer. The CDR3: CASSLSDPSSYEQYF. The DNA sequence is TGCGCCAGCAGCTTGTCGGACCCAAGCTCCTACGAGCAGTACTTC.